The TCR beta chain under discussion was sequenced for a study of T cell responses to AZD1222 COVID-19 vaccine. In germline, CDR1 is MDHEN, CDR2 SYDVKM. The CDR3 spans 14 residues. V lost 8 bases and J 0 bases, leaving 10 bases between the germline ends. Clones were sequenced by immunoSEQ multiplex PCR, and TCRdb holds only the in-frame ones, with some missing. Of 66,000 or so clones in the sample, roughly 87% were seen once. This specimen consisted of peripheral blood, obtained on day 0 of AZD1222 vaccination. The source is an adult in good health. This chain links TRBV28 with TRBJ1-4, with D possibly TRBD1 on 5 matching bases. CDR3 region: CASRQGATNEKLFF. CDR3 in DNA: TGTGCCAGCCGGCAGGGCGCAACTAATGAAAAACTGTTTTTT.